The rows below give T cell receptor beta chains drawn from one sample of a study of cytomegalovirus exposure and HLA in healthy donors. The repertoire was sequenced with immunoSEQ multiplex PCR; TCRdb's copy has only in-frame clones and lacks some. The data show approximately 50,000 clones, around 85% seen once. Input material: PBMCs. All receptors derive from a boy between 10 and 17 years old in good health and CMV-seropositive. Each CDR3 is given with its conserved first and last residue. The D gene is left open where the match is weak. Clone size is stated in some rows and not others, as once, few, many or a class when expanded.

clone_size,d_call,j_call,v_call,cdr3_aa,cdr3_nt
.,.,TRBJ1-6,TRBV19,CASSISDLNNSPLHF,TGTGCCAGTAGTATAAGCGATTTAAATAATTCACCCCTCCACTTT
.,.,TRBJ2-1,TRBV7-2,CASTADSSYNEQFF,TGTGCCAGCACCGCGGACAGTTCCTACAATGAGCAGTTCTTC
.,TRBD1,TRBJ2-5,TRBV6-1,CASSLDRGETQYF,TGTGCCAGCAGCTTGGACAGGGGGGAGACCCAGTACTTC
.,TRBD2,TRBJ2-7,TRBV19,CASSLGGSEQYF,TGTGCCAGTAGCCTCGGGGGGAGCGAGCAGTACTTC
.,TRBD2,TRBJ2-3,TRBV7-8,CASSTYPGGGGDTDTQYF,TGTGCCAGCAGCACATACCCCGGTGGTGGGGGGGACACAGATACGCAGTATTTT
.,TRBD2,TRBJ2-5,TRBV18,CASSPRKGRVQETQYF,TGTGCCAGCTCACCCAGGAAAGGGAGGGTCCAAGAGACCCAGTACTTC
.,TRBD1,TRBJ2-2,TRBV6-1,CASSWDRFTGELFF,TGTGCCAGCAGTTGGGACAGGTTCACCGGGGAGCTGTTTTTT
.,.,TRBJ2-5,TRBV7-9,CASSSSSADQETQYF,TGTGCCAGCAGCTCATCGTCAGCGGACCAAGAGACCCAGTACTTC
once,TRBD2,TRBJ2-5,TRBV7-2,CASSFAGTSSETQYF,TGTGCCAGCAGCTTCGCCGGGACTAGCAGCGAGACCCAGTACTTC
.,TRBD1,TRBJ2-1,TRBV5-1,CASSYRGGDEQFF,TGCGCCAGCAGCTACAGGGGCGGCGATGAGCAGTTCTTC
.,TRBD1,TRBJ2-5,TRBV7-6,CASSNDRAEWKTQYF,TGTGCCAGCAGCAACGACAGGGCTGAATGGAAGACCCAGTACTTC
.,.,TRBJ2-5,TRBV5-1,CASSLGASSGETQYF,TGCGCCAGCAGCTTGGGGGCCTCGAGCGGAGAGACCCAGTACTTC
.,.,TRBJ2-7,TRBV5-1,CASSPEGLFFSSYEQYF,TGCGCCAGCAGCCCGGAGGGGCTCTTTTTTAGCTCCTACGAGCAGTACTTC
.,.,TRBJ2-4,TRBV7-9,CASTLAGGNIQYF,TGTGCCAGCACCTTGGCCGGGGGAAACATTCAGTACTTC
.,TRBD2,TRBJ2-5,TRBV7-9,CASNDLLRGDLETQYF,TGTGCCAGCAACGACCTCTTGCGGGGGGACCTAGAGACCCAGTACTTC
.,TRBD2,TRBJ2-1,TRBV15,CATAPSKLAGGSYNEQFF,TGTGCCACCGCCCCATCGAAACTAGCGGGGGGCTCCTACAATGAGCAGTTCTTC
.,.,TRBJ1-1,TRBV7-9,CASSFSGNTEAFF,TGTGCCAGCAGCTTTTCGGGGAACACTGAAGCTTTCTTT
.,.,TRBJ2-2,TRBV27,CASSFGPTGELFF,TGTGCCAGCAGTTTTGGCCCAACCGGGGAGCTGTTTTTT
.,TRBD2,TRBJ2-7,TRBV10-1,CASSESVTSDEQYF,TGCGCCAGCAGTGAGTCGGTGACTAGCGACGAGCAGTACTTC
.,TRBD1,TRBJ2-3,TRBV19,CATKQGGSGDTQYF,TGTGCCACAAAACAGGGGGGCTCCGGAGATACGCAGTATTTT
.,.,TRBJ2-2,TRBV5-4,CASSLFRGRNTGELFF,TGTGCCAGCAGCTTGTTCAGGGGAAGGAACACCGGGGAGCTGTTTTTT
once,TRBD1,TRBJ1-2,TRBV5-4,CASSSTGQGYGYTF,TGTGCCAGCAGCTCTACGGGACAGGGGTACGGCTACACCTTC
few,TRBD1,TRBJ1-2,TRBV13,CASSPDRKAYGYTF,TGTGCCAGCAGCCCGGACAGGAAGGCGTATGGCTACACCTTC
.,.,TRBJ2-7,TRBV7-9,CSSSLSGYEQYF,TGTTCCAGCAGCTTAAGCGGCTACGAGCAGTACTTC
.,.,TRBJ1-3,TRBV18,CASSPTLDGNTIYF,TGTGCCAGCTCACCGACTTTGGATGGAAACACCATATATTTT
.,.,TRBJ2-2,TRBV6-1,CASSESLARATGELFF,TGTGCCAGCAGTGAAAGTTTAGCGCGGGCCACCGGGGAGCTGTTTTTT
.,TRBD1,TRBJ2-1,TRBV6-1,CASSWDRGYNEQFF,TGTGCCAGCAGTTGGGACAGGGGGTACAATGAGCAGTTCTTC
.,.,TRBJ1-1,TRBV7-9,CASSRTDDTEAFF,TGTGCCAGCAGCCGCACTGATGACACTGAAGCTTTCTTT
.,TRBD2,TRBJ2-1,TRBV11-2,CATGLAGGHSEQFF,TGTGCCACAGGCCTAGCGGGGGGTCATTCTGAGCAGTTCTTC
.,.,TRBJ2-1,TRBV5-1,CAGSLVGGRNTPEQFF,TGCGCCGGCAGCTTGGTCGGGGGGCGGAATACGCCCGAGCAGTTCTTC
.,TRBD1,TRBJ1-5,TRBV6-1,CASSKGQGGFLSNQPQHF,TGTGCCAGCAGTAAAGGACAGGGAGGTTTCTTGAGCAATCAGCCCCAGCATTTT
.,TRBD1,TRBJ2-3,TRBV18,CASSPKNRGRGQRTDTQYF,TGTGCCAGCTCACCGAAGAACAGGGGGCGCGGGCAGCGAACAGATACGCAGTATTTT
few,.,TRBJ2-2,TRBV5-1,CASSLEAGVTGELFF,TGCGCCAGCAGCTTGGAGGCCGGGGTGACCGGGGAGCTGTTTTTT
.,.,TRBJ2-5,TRBV9,CASNPNSEAQETQYF,TGTGCCAGCAATCCGAACTCTGAAGCGCAAGAGACCCAGTACTTC
once,.,TRBJ1-2,TRBV7-9,CASSLGTNGRTF,TGTGCCAGCAGCTTAGGCACTAATGGGAGGACCTTC
.,TRBD1,TRBJ1-5,TRBV25-1,CASSAGGRDNQPQHF,TGTGCCAGCAGTGCAGGGGGGCGAGACAATCAGCCCCAGCATTTT
few,TRBD2,TRBJ2-4,TRBV6-5,CASKPGGEDIQYF,TGTGCCAGCAAACCGGGGGGTGAGGACATTCAGTACTTC
.,TRBD1,TRBJ2-1,TRBV25-1,CASNHGTGTGGFGEQFF,TGTGCCAGCAACCATGGCACCGGGACAGGGGGGTTTGGTGAGCAGTTCTTC
.,TRBD1,TRBJ2-3,TRBV5-8,CASSSRTGADTQYF,TGTGCCAGCAGCAGTCGGACAGGGGCAGATACGCAGTATTTT
.,.,TRBJ1-5,TRBV6-1,CASSSPNGNQPQHF,TGTGCCAGCAGTTCCCCAAACGGGAATCAGCCCCAGCATTTT
once,.,TRBJ1-1,TRBV2,CAINLRAGDTEAFF,TGTGCCATCAACCTAAGGGCCGGGGACACTGAAGCTTTCTTT
.,TRBD2,TRBJ2-3,TRBV7-7,CASSEDTSEAQYF,TGTGCTAGCAGCGAAGATACTAGCGAAGCACAGTATTTT
.,TRBD2,TRBJ2-5,TRBV7-7,CASSPSGGGRETQYF,TGTGCTAGCAGCCCGTCGGGGGGTGGGCGAGAGACCCAGTACTTC
.,TRBD2,TRBJ2-7,TRBV6-1,CASSEREGYEQYF,TGTGCCAGCAGTGAAAGGGAGGGCTACGAGCAGTACTTC
.,.,TRBJ1-1,TRBV4-1,CASSQESRYTEAFF,TGCGCCAGCAGCCAAGAATCCCGGTACACTGAAGCTTTCTTT
.,.,TRBJ2-7,TRBV5-4,CASSFDSTISYEQYF,TGTGCCAGCAGCTTTGACAGCACAATCTCCTACGAGCAGTACTTC
.,TRBD1,TRBJ2-7,TRBV13,CASSLERQGYEQYF,TGTGCCAGCAGCTTAGAGAGACAGGGCTACGAGCAGTACTTC
few,.,TRBJ2-7,TRBV6-1,CASERIYEQYF,TGTGCCTCTGAGAGAATCTACGAGCAGTACTTC
.,.,TRBJ1-5,TRBV5-6,CASSFGRQPQHF,TGTGCCAGCAGCTTCGGTCGTCAGCCCCAGCATTTT
.,.,TRBJ1-1,TRBV13,CASSLLGTPNTEAFF,TGTGCCAGCAGCTTACTCGGGACACCGAACACTGAAGCTTTCTTT
.,TRBD2,TRBJ2-7,TRBV6-5,CASSLSGTSGSYEQYF,TGTGCCAGCAGTTTATCCGGGACTAGCGGATCCTACGAGCAGTACTTC
few,TRBD2,TRBJ2-1,TRBV12-5,CATPPEAGVRYEQFF,TGTGCTACCCCGCCCGAAGCGGGGGTAAGATATGAGCAGTTCTTC
.,.,TRBJ1-1,TRBV5-1,CASSLEGKTTEAFF,TGCGCCAGCAGCTTGGAGGGGAAGACCACTGAAGCTTTCTTT
.,.,TRBJ2-2,TRBV5-1,CASSLDVQGRGELFF,TGCGCCAGCAGCTTGGACGTGCAGGGGCGCGGGGAGCTGTTTTTT
.,.,TRBJ1-4,TRBV6-5,CAATGDEKLFF,TGTGCGGCGACAGGTGACGAAAAACTGTTTTTT
.,TRBD1,TRBJ2-7,TRBV6-1,CASSGQSTGGYEQYF,TGTGCCAGCAGTGGTCAGTCGACAGGGGGCTACGAGCAGTACTTC
few,.,TRBJ2-7,TRBV7-9,CASAQVRMGPYEQYF,TGTGCCAGCGCACAGGTTAGAATGGGGCCCTACGAGCAGTACTTC
.,.,TRBJ1-5,TRBV7-2,CASSLGGGLGQPQHF,TGTGCCAGCAGCTTAGGAGGGGGTCTCGGTCAGCCCCAGCATTTT
.,.,TRBJ2-7,TRBV6-6,CASSYSAGTRGEQYF,TGTGCCAGCAGTTACAGTGCCGGGACACGAGGCGAGCAGTACTTC
.,.,TRBJ2-2,TRBV5-5,CASSLGDTGELFF,TGTGCCAGCAGCCTCGGGGACACCGGGGAGCTGTTTTTT